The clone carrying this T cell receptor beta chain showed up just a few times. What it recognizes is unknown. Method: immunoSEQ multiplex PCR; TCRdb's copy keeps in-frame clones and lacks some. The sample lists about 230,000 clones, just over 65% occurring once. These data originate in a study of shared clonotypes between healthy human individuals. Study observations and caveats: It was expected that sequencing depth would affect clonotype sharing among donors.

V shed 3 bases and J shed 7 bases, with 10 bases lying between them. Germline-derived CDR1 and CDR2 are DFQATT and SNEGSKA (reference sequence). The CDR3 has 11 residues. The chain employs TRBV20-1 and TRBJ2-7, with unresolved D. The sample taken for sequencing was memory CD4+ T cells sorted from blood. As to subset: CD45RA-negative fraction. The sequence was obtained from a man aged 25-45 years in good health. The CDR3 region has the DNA TGCAGTGCTAGTAATCCGCTAGAGCAGTACTTC. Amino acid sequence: CSASNPLEQYF.